This TCR beta chain was identified in a study of blood T cells in healthy people across ages. Germline lookup yields CDR1 KGHSH and CDR2 LQKENI. The CDR3 extends over 14 amino acids. Study-wide results and caveats: More naive CD4+ cells and higher diversity were found in long-lived than in aged donors. Using unsorted PBMCs precluded a conclusive naive versus antigen-experienced comparison.

PCR was performed a second time for roughly 7 to 12 cycles using a sample-barcoded 5' primer and a J-beta primer mix. Using its own MiXCR run on the 5' RACE reads, TCRdb lists one record per CDR3 protein. The sample has some 1.5 million distinct CDR3 sequences; about 30% are singletons. Extraction yielded at least 5 micrograms of total RNA per sample. Of note for this clonotype: Its antigen is currently unknown.

The clonotype comes from a woman aged 30 to 39 in good health. The sequencing input was blood. J is TRBJ2-5 and V is TRBV18; perhaps TRBD2 as D (6 bases). The tail of the sequence fits TRBJ2-7 better, so the J call may be wrong. Here the CDR3 reads CASSPAAGLDEQYF. Here the CDR3 DNA reads TGTGCCAGCTCACCGGCCGCGGGACTCGACGAGCAGTACTTC.